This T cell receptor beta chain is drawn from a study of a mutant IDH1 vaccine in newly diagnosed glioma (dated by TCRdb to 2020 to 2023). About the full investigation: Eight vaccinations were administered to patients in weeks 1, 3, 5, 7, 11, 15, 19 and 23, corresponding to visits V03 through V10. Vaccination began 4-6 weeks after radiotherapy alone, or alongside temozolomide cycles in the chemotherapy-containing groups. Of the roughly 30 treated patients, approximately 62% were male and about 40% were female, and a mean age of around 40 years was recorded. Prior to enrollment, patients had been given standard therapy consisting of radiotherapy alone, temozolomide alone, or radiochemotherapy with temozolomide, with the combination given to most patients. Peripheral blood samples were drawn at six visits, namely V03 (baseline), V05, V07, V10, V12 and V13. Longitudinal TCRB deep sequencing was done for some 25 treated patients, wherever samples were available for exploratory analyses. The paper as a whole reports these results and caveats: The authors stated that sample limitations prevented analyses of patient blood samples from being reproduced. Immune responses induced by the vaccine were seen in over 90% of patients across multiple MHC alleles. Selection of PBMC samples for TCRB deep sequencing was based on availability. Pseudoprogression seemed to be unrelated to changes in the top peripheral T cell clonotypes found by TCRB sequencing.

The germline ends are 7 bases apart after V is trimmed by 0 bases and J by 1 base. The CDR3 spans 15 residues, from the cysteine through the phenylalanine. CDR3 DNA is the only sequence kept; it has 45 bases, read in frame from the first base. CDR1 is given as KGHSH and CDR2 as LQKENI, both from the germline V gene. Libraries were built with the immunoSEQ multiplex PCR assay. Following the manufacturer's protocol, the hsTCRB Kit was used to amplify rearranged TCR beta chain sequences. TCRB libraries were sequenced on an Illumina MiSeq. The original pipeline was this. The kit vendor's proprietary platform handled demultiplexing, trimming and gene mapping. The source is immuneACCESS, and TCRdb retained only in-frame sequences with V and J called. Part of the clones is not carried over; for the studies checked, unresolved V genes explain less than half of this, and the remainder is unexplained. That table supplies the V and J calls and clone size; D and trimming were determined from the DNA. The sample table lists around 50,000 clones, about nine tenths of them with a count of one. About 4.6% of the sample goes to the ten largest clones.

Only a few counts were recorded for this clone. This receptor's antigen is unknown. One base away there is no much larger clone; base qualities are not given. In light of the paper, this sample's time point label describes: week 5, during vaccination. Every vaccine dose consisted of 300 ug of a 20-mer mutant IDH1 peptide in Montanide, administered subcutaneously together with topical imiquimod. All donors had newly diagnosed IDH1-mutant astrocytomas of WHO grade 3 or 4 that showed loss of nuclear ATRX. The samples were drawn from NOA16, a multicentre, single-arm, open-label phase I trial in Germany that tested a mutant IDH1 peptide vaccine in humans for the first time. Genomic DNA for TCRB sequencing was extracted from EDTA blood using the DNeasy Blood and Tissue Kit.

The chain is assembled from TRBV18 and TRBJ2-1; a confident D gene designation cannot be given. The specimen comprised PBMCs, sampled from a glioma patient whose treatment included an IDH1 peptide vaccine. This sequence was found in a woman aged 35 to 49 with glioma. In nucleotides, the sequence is TGTGCCAGCTCACCACCGGTGGGGTCCTACAATGAGCAGTTCTTC. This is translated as CASSPPVGSYNEQFF.